These 25 T cell receptor beta chains were all obtained from the same sample, sequenced in a study of shared clonotypes between healthy human individuals (dated by TCRdb to the early 2020s). The library came from the immunoSEQ multiplex PCR assay. Sourced from immuneACCESS, this table was stored by TCRdb with only in-frame sequences that have V and J called. A share of the clones is absent; for the studies checked, an unresolved V gene accounts for under half, and the remainder has no known explanation. Present in this sample are 500,000 to 650,000 clones, roughly four fifths of which were seen just once. The ten largest clones represent around 12% of the sample. The sequencing input was PBMCs. These receptors all stem from a middle-aged woman in good health. Some clones in this sample may be carry-over from other donors' samples.

For this clone: One base away lies a much larger clone, so this may be a sequencing read error. The V and J genes are TRBV4-2 and TRBJ2-5; tentatively, D is TRBD1 (6 bases). This CDR3 comprises 13 residues. CDR1 and CDR2 (germline): LGHNA, YNFKEQ. The ends were cut back, 2 bases at V and 4 bases at J, with 8 bases in the middle. The CDR3 loop is CASSQQGLETQYF. The CDR3 nucleotides are TGTGCCAGCAGCCAACAGGGGTTAGAGACCCAGTACTTC.

The CDR3 nucleotides are TGCGCCAGCAGCCCCGGAGGGCGGGGGGCCTACGAGCAGTACTTC. This translates into CASSPGGRGAYEQYF. The V and J genes are TRBV4-1 and TRBJ2-7; 8 bases are shared with TRBD2. This CDR3 contains 15 residues. J lost 2 bases, V lost 4 bases, and 7 bases had no gene match. Germline V gives CDR1 MGHRA, CDR2 YSYEKL.

This clone came up a few times. The chain joins TRBV7-3 to TRBJ1-1, with no clear D. Germline V gene data show CDR1 as SGHTA and CDR2 as FQGTGA. V lost 5 bases and J lost 10, with 17 bases in between. The CDR3 is 13 residues long. CDR3 nucleotide sequence: TGTGCCAGCAGCCCACAACCCAGCGGCGGAGCTTTCTTT. Translation gives CASSPQPSGGAFF.

This clone was observed at least ten times. Distinct nucleotide sequences in the sample also encode this CDR3. This chain links TRBV19 with TRBJ2-6, with D perhaps TRBD1 (5 bases). The V gene's germline CDR1 is LNHDA and CDR2 SQIVND (reference sequence). This CDR3 is built from 18 residues. The V end lost 4 bases, the J end lost 0 bases, and 16 bases lay between the germline ends. CDR3 in amino acids: CASSSTTALSSGANVLTF. The DNA for the CDR3 is TGTGCCAGTAGTAGTACGACAGCGCTGAGCTCTGGGGCCAACGTCCTGACTTTC.

The genes are TRBV9 and TRBJ1-2; possible D gene TRBD1, 5 bases. The CDR3 sequence is 13 residues long. The germline gives CDR1 SGDLS, CDR2 YYNGEE. Trimming shortened V by 4 bases and J by 2 bases, and 9 bases separated the two germline ends. In DNA, the CDR3 is TGTGCCAGCAGCCCCGACAGCAACTATGGCTACACCTTC. It yields the protein CASSPDSNYGYTF. Supplemented by reference TRBV9 and TRBJ1-2, the full variable domain reads DSGVTQTPKHLITATGQRVTLRCSPRSGDLSVYWYQQSLDQGLQFLIQYYNGEERAKGNILERFSAQQFPDLHSELNLSSLELGDSALYFCASSPDSNYGYTFGSGTRLTVV.

This clone was found once. The V call is TRBV14, the J call TRBJ2-1; D not certain. Trimming took 1 base from V and 3 from J, leaving 7 bases between them. There are 14 residues in the CDR3. Per the germline V gene, CDR1 is SGHDN and CDR2 is FVKESK. In DNA, the CDR3 is TGTGCCAGCAGCCAAGTAAGCTACTACAATGAGCAGTTCTTC. Translating it yields CASSQVSYYNEQFF.

This clone came up a few times. The rearrangement joins TRBV4-1 to TRBJ2-3; TRBD2 agrees at 12 bases. V was clipped by 4 bases and J by 4 bases; unmatched bases: 3. The CDR3 has 15 amino acids. Germline loops: CDR1 MGHRA, CDR2 YSYEKL. The CDR3, as DNA: TGCGCCAGCAGCCCTAGCGGGAGGGTAGCAGATACGCAGTATTTT. Protein product: CASSPSGRVADTQYF.

V and J are TRBV10-3 and TRBJ2-7, with a possible D match to TRBD1 (5 bases). Germline CDR1 reads ENHRY; CDR2 reads SYGVKD. Trimming removed 5 bases at V and 6 bases at J, with 14 bases between. The CDR3 is made up of 13 amino acids. CDR3 sequence reads: CAISIAQGIEQYF. CDR3 in DNA: TGTGCCATCAGTATCGCCCAGGGCATCGAGCAGTACTTC.

The V and J genes are TRBV4-2 and TRBJ1-1; D is unresolved. The CDR3 covers 15 residues. CDR1 LGHNA and CDR2 YNFKEQ come from the germline V gene. Trimming pared 4 bases from V and 5 bases from J, leaving 17 bases between. CDR3 DNA sequence: TGTGCCAGCAGCCGAGGGATTGCCGGAGGTACTGAAGCTTTCTTT. This codes for CASSRGIAGGTEAFF.

This sequence joins TRBV9 and TRBJ1-2, with 7 bases identical to TRBD1. The CDR3 has 13 residues. V trimming: 4 bases; J trimming: 3 bases; junction bases outside the gene matches: 3. Germline lookup yields CDR1 SGDLS and CDR2 YYNGEE. This CDR3 reads CASSFGQDYGYTF. The CDR3 DNA is TGTGCCAGCAGCTTCGGACAGGACTATGGCTACACCTTC.

J is TRBJ2-2 and V is TRBV5-1; 8 bases fit TRBD2. Germline values: CDR1 SGHRS, CDR2 YFSETQ. The CDR3 extends over 17 amino acids. Trimming took 4 bases from V and 1 from J; bases not matched to a gene: 9. The CDR3 region has the DNA TGCGCCAGCAGCCACGCCTATAGCGGGGTGAACACCGGGGAGCTGTTTTTT. Protein sequence: CASSHAYSGVNTGELFF.

This clone was counted only a few times. V usage is TRBV5-8 and J usage is TRBJ2-3; no definite D call. This CDR3 has 13 residues. CDR1 and CDR2 (germline): SGHTS, YDEGEE. Trimming pared 0 bases from V and 4 bases from J, leaving 6 bases between. Here the CDR3 DNA reads TGTGCCAGCAGCTTGGAGGGATCAGATACGCAGTATTTT. Translated, it gives CASSLEGSDTQYF. Filled out from reference TRBV5-8 and TRBJ2-3, the complete variable domain reads EAGVTQSPTHLIKTRGQQATLRCSPISGHTSVYWYQQALGLGLQFLLWYDEGEERNRGNFPPRFSGRQFPNYSSELNVNALELEDSALYLCASSLEGSDTQYFGPGTRLTVL.

The rearrangement joins TRBV7-9 to TRBJ1-2, with D unresolved. This CDR3 region has 13 residues. Between the trimmed V and J ends, which lost 3 bases and 2 bases, there was a span of 7 bases. Germline CDR1 reads SEHNR; CDR2 reads FQNEAQ (reference sequence). The CDR3 region is CASSFGMNYGYTF. The CDR3 DNA reads TGTGCCAGCAGCTTCGGGATGAACTATGGCTACACCTTC.

J is TRBJ2-7 and V is TRBV2; possible D gene TRBD2, 5 bases. Trimming pared 8 bases from V and 0 bases from J, leaving 17 bases between. This CDR3 comprises 15 residues. CDR1 and CDR2 from the germline V gene are SNHLY and FYNNEI. The CDR3 sequence is CASSGNGWVSYEQYF. CDR3 nucleotide sequence: TGTGCCAGCTCGGGAAATGGGTGGGTCTCCTACGAGCAGTACTTC.

The count of this clone is one. The rearrangement links TRBV5-4 to TRBJ2-2, with D maybe TRBD1 (5 bases). The CDR3 is 14 residues long. V shed 0 bases and J shed 8 bases, with 11 bases lying between them. CDR1 is SGHNT, CDR2 YYREEE, per germline (reference sequence). The CDR3 coding sequence is TGTGCCAGCAGCTTGGAGACAGCCTGGGGGGAGCTGTTTTTT. This codes for CASSLETAWGELFF.

This chain joins TRBV18 and TRBJ2-7; D unresolved. The CDR3 consists of 14 residues. Germline V CDR1 and CDR2: KGHSH, LQKENI. Trimming left V 3 bases short and J 2 bases short, with 11 bases between. As DNA, the CDR3 is TGTGCCAGCTCACCGGCACGAGAACCCTACGAGCAGTACTTC. It is translated as CASSPAREPYEQYF.

The rearrangement uses TRBV15 and TRBJ2-2; no clear D gene. Germline V gene sequence: CDR1 LNHNV, CDR2 YYDKDF (reference sequence). The ends were cut back, 3 bases at V and 1 base at J, with 6 bases in the middle. This CDR3 has 14 amino acids. CDR3: CATSSGRNTGELFF. CDR3 in DNA: TGTGCCACCAGCAGCGGCAGGAACACCGGGGAGCTGTTTTTT.

This chain connects TRBV7-2 to TRBJ2-7, with D possibly TRBD1 on 6 matching bases. The CDR3 contains 13 residues. The V gene lost 3 bases and the J gene lost 5 bases, with 11 bases spanning the gap. Germline CDR1 SGHTA, CDR2 FQGNSA. For the CDR3, the DNA is TGTGCCAGCAGCTTCTACAGGGAAAACGAGCAGTACTTC. Translated, it gives CASSFYRENEQYF.

The chain has TRBV28 and TRBJ1-6, with 9 bases fitting TRBD1. The V gene's germline CDR1 is MDHEN and CDR2 SYDVKM. This CDR3 has 15 amino acids. V dropped 3 bases and J dropped 7; count of bases not matched to a gene: 4. The CDR3 DNA follows: TGTGCCAGCAGTTTTTCCGGACAGGGGAATTCACCCCTCCACTTT. Its protein is CASSFSGQGNSPLHF.

V usage is TRBV4-2 and J usage is TRBJ2-6; D gene uncertain. The CDR3 contains 17 residues. Trimming took 0 bases from V and 0 from J, leaving 9 bases between them. The germline V gene encodes CDR1 LGHNA and CDR2 YNFKEQ. The CDR3: CASSQDQTLSGANVLTF. CDR3 coding DNA: TGTGCCAGCAGCCAAGATCAAACCCTCTCTGGGGCCAACGTCCTGACTTTC.

This clone was detected ten times or more. The gene calls are TRBV14 and TRBJ2-4; 9 bases are shared with TRBD1. Germline values: CDR1 SGHDN, CDR2 FVKESK. The V segment lost 4 bases and the J segment 8 bases; nucleotides outside the gene matches: 6. CDR3 size: 14 residues. CDR3 region: CASSPGTGRDIQYF. CDR3 nucleotides: TGTGCCAGCAGCCCTGGGACAGGGAGGGACATTCAGTACTTC.

This clone was seen just once. The chain is built from TRBV28 and TRBJ2-7, with 9 bases that match TRBD1. The ends lost 6 bases at V and 0 bases at J; junction bases unmatched: 9. The CDR3 covers 16 residues. CDR1 is MDHEN and CDR2 is SYDVKM in the germline V gene. This CDR3 is CASSSPGQGYSYEQYF. The CDR3, as DNA: TGTGCCAGCAGCTCACCGGGACAGGGTTACTCCTACGAGCAGTACTTC.

The chain recombines TRBV28 with TRBJ2-1; weak D call: TRBD1 (6 bases). The CDR3 has 13 amino acids. The V gene lost 2 bases and the J gene lost 6 bases, with 8 bases spanning the gap. Germline assignment: CDR1 MDHEN and CDR2 SYDVKM. The CDR3 DNA reads TGTGCCAGCAGTTTAGGACAGATCAATGAGCAGTTCTTC. Its translation: CASSLGQINEQFF.

The chain links TRBV7-9 to TRBJ2-1, with D unresolved. The germline CDR1 and CDR2 sequences are SEHNR and FQNEAQ (reference sequence). The CDR3 is made up of 14 amino acids. The V gene lost 3 bases and the J gene lost 9 bases, with 15 bases spanning the gap. The CDR3 DNA reads as TGTGCCAGCAGCTTCCTTAATGGCCACGGTGAGCAGTTCTTC. Its protein product is CASSFLNGHGEQFF.

On this clone itself: Other DNA sequences within the sample encode an identical CDR3. The chain joins TRBV9 to TRBJ2-3; D not certain. Per the germline V gene, CDR1 is SGDLS and CDR2 is YYNGEE. This CDR3 comprises 14 residues. Trimming pared 0 bases from V and 0 bases from J, leaving 5 bases between. The CDR3 loop reads CASSVGPSTDTQYF. DNA of the CDR3: TGTGCCAGCAGCGTAGGGCCTAGCACAGATACGCAGTATTTT. The full variable domain, its missing parts supplied by reference TRBV9 and TRBJ2-3, is DSGVTQTPKHLITATGQRVTLRCSPRSGDLSVYWYQQSLDQGLQFLIQYYNGEERAKGNILERFSAQQFPDLHSELNLSSLELGDSALYFCASSVGPSTDTQYFGPGTRLTVL.